This T cell receptor (beta chain) was sequenced during a study of blood T cell repertoires in COVID-19. CDR1 and CDR2 from the germline V gene are KGHSH and LQKENI. The CDR3 is 15 residues long. The V end lost 5 bases, the J end lost 2 bases, and 13 bases lay between the germline ends. Assay used: immunoSEQ multiplex PCR; TCRdb lists only in-frame clones, some missing. The sample contains some 210,000 clones, about 91% of which appear only once. The clonotype comes from a man aged 25 to 40 with acute or convalescent COVID-19. The specimen was peripheral blood. The rearrangement links TRBV18 to TRBJ2-4; D gene unclear. The CDR3 spells CASSSSLGSKNIQYF. The CDR3 DNA reads TGTGCCAGCTCATCCTCCCTCGGTTCCAAAAACATTCAGTACTTC.